These T cell receptor beta chains were read from a single sample in a study of blood T cell repertoires in COVID-19. Method: immunoSEQ multiplex PCR; TCRdb's copy keeps in-frame clones and lacks some. In the table there are 85,000 to 90,000 clones, roughly 78% of which are singletons. Source material: peripheral blood. These receptors were collected from a woman older than 75 with acute or convalescent COVID-19. CDR3s include the opening cysteine and the closing phenylalanine or tryptophan. Each record gives: J gene, D gene, V gene, clone size, CDR3 DNA, CDR3 protein. D genes are given only for firm matches. Part of the rows lack a size; the others show once, few, many or a class for expanded clones.

J: TRBJ2-7; D: TRBD1; V: TRBV23-1; size: -; DNA: TGCGCCAGCAGTCAATTGAAACAGGGGGACGGCTCCTACGAGCAGTACTTC; CDR3: CASSQLKQGDGSYEQYF
J: TRBJ2-7; D: -; V: TRBV10-2; size: -; DNA: TGCGCCAGCAGTGAATATTCCTACGAGCAGTACTTC; CDR3: CASSEYSYEQYF
J: TRBJ2-7; D: TRBD1; V: TRBV5-1; size: -; DNA: TGCGCCAGCAGCCCCGGTGTTGGGGACAGGGCGGCCGAGCAGTACTTC; CDR3: CASSPGVGDRAAEQYF
J: TRBJ2-6; D: TRBD1; V: TRBV6-6; size: -; DNA: TGTGCCAGCAGAAACAGGGGCGGTGGGGCCAACGTCCTGACTTTC; CDR3: CASRNRGGGANVLTF
J: TRBJ1-5; D: -; V: TRBV21-1; size: -; DNA: TGTGCCAGCAGCAGGATGAGGGTTTCGAATCAGCCCCAGCATTTT; CDR3: CASSRMRVSNQPQHF
J: TRBJ2-1; D: TRBD2; V: TRBV5-1; size: few; DNA: TGCGCCAGCAGCTTGGGCGGGACTAGCGGGGTGGATGAGCAGTTCTTC; CDR3: CASSLGGTSGVDEQFF
J: TRBJ1-6; D: -; V: TRBV3-1/TRBV3-2; size: -; DNA: TGTGCCAGCAGCCAGGCTCAGGTTTTACCCCTCCACTTT; CDR3: CASSQAQVLPLHF
J: TRBJ1-6; D: -; V: TRBV6-4; size: -; DNA: TGTGCCAGCAGTGACTCGATATGGACGGGAAATTCACCCCTCCACTTT; CDR3: CASSDSIWTGNSPLHF
J: TRBJ2-3; D: -; V: TRBV19; size: -; DNA: TGTGCCAGTACCGGGAGATTGGGGGGCACAGATACGCAGTATTTT; CDR3: CASTGRLGGTDTQYF
J: TRBJ1-5; D: TRBD1; V: TRBV6-5; size: -; DNA: TGTGCCAGCAGCCGGACAGGGGAAGGGCAGCCCCAGCATTTT; CDR3: CASSRTGEGQPQHF
J: TRBJ1-3; D: -; V: TRBV15; size: -; DNA: TGTGCCACCAGCAGAGATCACACAGGGCACTCTGTAATTCCCATATATTTT; CDR3: CATSRDHTGHSVIPIYF
J: TRBJ2-5; D: -; V: TRBV18; size: -; DNA: TGTGCCAGCTCACCACCCGTCGCGGGGGCTGAAGAGACCCAGTACTTC; CDR3: CASSPPVAGAEETQYF
J: TRBJ2-7; D: -; V: TRBV28; size: -; DNA: TGTGCCAGCAGTTTAGTGGGCTTCTCCTACGAGCAGTACTTC; CDR3: CASSLVGFSYEQYF
J: TRBJ1-4; D: -; V: TRBV5-1; size: -; DNA: TGCGCCAGCAGCCCGAGGTTGGTTGCAACTAATGAAAAACTGTTTTTT; CDR3: CASSPRLVATNEKLFF
J: TRBJ2-2; D: TRBD1; V: TRBV28; size: -; DNA: TGTGCCAGCAGTTTCCCCGGACAGGGGGCGCGAACCGGGGAGCTGTTTTTT; CDR3: CASSFPGQGARTGELFF
J: TRBJ1-2; D: -; V: TRBV28; size: -; DNA: TGTGCCAGCGGTGGTAGAGGGCATCGGGGGTCTGGCTACACCTTC; CDR3: CASGGRGHRGSGYTF
J: TRBJ2-2; D: TRBD2; V: TRBV28; size: -; DNA: TGTGCCAGCAGTACTAGCGGAACTAGGGAGCTGTTTTTT; CDR3: CASSTSGTRELFF
J: TRBJ2-7; D: TRBD1; V: TRBV27; size: -; DNA: TGTGCCAGCGGTGGGGGACAGGGCGCCGGCCGCTACGAGCAGTACTTC; CDR3: CASGGGQGAGRYEQYF
J: TRBJ1-5; D: TRBD1; V: TRBV19; size: -; DNA: TGTGCCAGTAGTAGGACAGGCGATACAGATCAGCCCCAGCATTTT; CDR3: CASSRTGDTDQPQHF
J: TRBJ2-2; D: TRBD2; V: TRBV4-1; size: -; DNA: TGCGCCAGCAGCCGGGCTAGCGGGACGAACACCGGGGAGCTGTTTTTT; CDR3: CASSRASGTNTGELFF
J: TRBJ2-3; D: -; V: TRBV19; size: -; DNA: TGTGCCAGTAGTATGGGTGGAGCAGCGGGCCGGGACACAGATACGCAGTATTTT; CDR3: CASSMGGAAGRDTDTQYF
J: TRBJ1-4; D: -; V: TRBV5-4; size: few; DNA: TGTGCCAGCAGCTTGAAAACAGGGTTACAAGATGAAAAACTGTTTTTT; CDR3: CASSLKTGLQDEKLFF
J: TRBJ2-3; D: TRBD2; V: TRBV19; size: -; DNA: TGTGCCAGTATGAGACTAGCGGGTCGCGATACGCAGTATTTT; CDR3: CASMRLAGRDTQYF
J: TRBJ2-7; D: -; V: TRBV20-1; size: -; DNA: TGCAGTGCTAGATTGGAGTACCAGTACTTC; CDR3: CSARLEYQYF
J: TRBJ2-1; D: TRBD2; V: TRBV9; size: -; DNA: TGTGCCAGCAGCGAGTCCGGGACTAGCGGTTTCTATGAGCAGTTCTTC; CDR3: CASSESGTSGFYEQFF
J: TRBJ2-1; D: TRBD2; V: TRBV27; size: -; DNA: TGTGCCAGCATGCGGGAGGGATTCTCCTACAATGAGCAGTTCTTC; CDR3: CASMREGFSYNEQFF
J: TRBJ2-1; D: -; V: TRBV5-4; size: -; DNA: TGTGCCAGCAGCGGGAGAAATACCTCCTACAATGAGCAGTTCTTC; CDR3: CASSGRNTSYNEQFF
J: TRBJ1-5; D: TRBD1; V: TRBV28; size: -; DNA: TGTGCCAGCAGTTCCGACAGGGGAAGCAATCAGCCCCAGCATTTT; CDR3: CASSSDRGSNQPQHF
J: TRBJ2-5; D: -; V: TRBV7-6; size: -; DNA: TGTGCCAGCAGCTTATCTCGAGAGACCCAGTACTTC; CDR3: CASSLSRETQYF
J: TRBJ2-3; D: TRBD2; V: TRBV28; size: -; DNA: TGTGCCAGCAGGGCCCTAGCGGGAAACACAGATACGCAGTATTTT; CDR3: CASRALAGNTDTQYF
J: TRBJ1-4; D: -; V: TRBV6-5; size: -; DNA: TGTGCCAGCAGTTACACGGAACGGGTGGAAAACCTGTTTTTT; CDR3: CASSYTERVENLFF
J: TRBJ2-7; D: -; V: TRBV7-2; size: -; DNA: TGTGCCAGCAGCCCCGGGACTGGATACTACGAGCAGTACTTC; CDR3: CASSPGTGYYEQYF
J: TRBJ2-7; D: TRBD2; V: TRBV18; size: few; DNA: TGTGCCAGCTCACGTTCGACTAGCGGGTCAACCTACGAGCAGTACTTC; CDR3: CASSRSTSGSTYEQYF
J: TRBJ1-5; D: -; V: TRBV19; size: -; DNA: TGTGCCAGTAGTATAGAGGGGGCGCGGCAGCCCCAGCATTTT; CDR3: CASSIEGARQPQHF
J: TRBJ1-1; D: -; V: TRBV27; size: -; DNA: TGTGCCAGCAGTTCCACCCCCCCAGCAGGGTGGAGGGCAACTGAAGCTTTCTTT; CDR3: CASSSTPPAGWRATEAFF
J: TRBJ1-2; D: -; V: TRBV11-2; size: -; DNA: TGTGCCAGCAGCCCCGCCGGGGAATATGGCTACACCTTC; CDR3: CASSPAGEYGYTF
J: TRBJ1-1; D: -; V: TRBV28; size: -; DNA: TGTGCCAGCAGCAGGATGGGTGTACCTGAAGCTTTCTTT; CDR3: CASSRMGVPEAFF
J: TRBJ1-5; D: -; V: TRBV19; size: -; DNA: TGTGCCAGTAGTATGGCCGGGTCCAATCAGCCCCAGCATTTT; CDR3: CASSMAGSNQPQHF
J: TRBJ1-6; D: -; V: TRBV20-1; size: -; DNA: TGCAGTGCTAGTAGCAGGGCTCAGAATAATTCACCCCTCCACTTT; CDR3: CSASSRAQNNSPLHF
J: TRBJ2-2; D: TRBD1; V: TRBV27; size: -; DNA: TGTGCCAGCAGGGCAGGGGGCGGGGAGCTGTTTTTT; CDR3: CASRAGGGELFF
J: TRBJ2-1; D: -; V: TRBV7-9; size: -; DNA: TGTGCCAGCAGCTTAGGGGCCAACAATGAGCAGTTCTTC; CDR3: CASSLGANNEQFF
J: TRBJ1-1; D: TRBD1; V: TRBV11-2; size: -; DNA: TGTGCCAGCAGCAGTCCAGGGGGTGGGAGAACTGAAGCTTTCTTT; CDR3: CASSSPGGGRTEAFF
J: TRBJ2-7; D: -; V: TRBV10-3; size: -; DNA: TGTGCCATCAGTGGTCCTGATCCGGGACACCCGTACTTC; CDR3: CAISGPDPGHPYF
J: TRBJ2-1; D: -; V: TRBV29-1; size: few; DNA: TGCAGCGGAGGAAATGACTACTCCAATGAGCAGTTCTTC; CDR3: CSGGNDYSNEQFF
J: TRBJ2-1; D: -; V: TRBV25-1; size: -; DNA: TGTGCCAGCAGTGAATTTCTACTAACTGCACGAAATGAGCAGTTCTTC; CDR3: CASSEFLLTARNEQFF
J: TRBJ1-5; D: -; V: TRBV7-2; size: -; DNA: TGTGCCAGCAGCTTAGCGACGGGGAGGGATCAGCCCCAGCATTTT; CDR3: CASSLATGRDQPQHF
J: TRBJ2-7; D: -; V: TRBV10-1; size: -; DNA: TGCGCCAGCAGTGAGCGGCTACCTAGCTCCTACGAGCAGTACTTC; CDR3: CASSERLPSSYEQYF
J: TRBJ2-7; D: -; V: TRBV27; size: -; DNA: TGTGCCAGCAGTTTATCAGGGGGCGAGCAGTACTTC; CDR3: CASSLSGGEQYF
J: TRBJ2-5; D: -; V: TRBV3-1/TRBV3-2; size: -; DNA: TGTGCCAGCAGCCATGGGCCGGAGACCCAGTACTTC; CDR3: CASSHGPETQYF
J: TRBJ2-7; D: TRBD1; V: TRBV7-2; size: -; DNA: TGTGCCAGCAGTAAGGGACAGGGAGACGAGCAGTACTTC; CDR3: CASSKGQGDEQYF
J: TRBJ2-3; D: -; V: TRBV12-3/TRBV12-4; size: -; DNA: TGTGCCAGCATGGCGGCTAGCACAGATACGCAGTATTTT; CDR3: CASMAASTDTQYF
J: TRBJ2-2; D: TRBD2; V: TRBV3-1/TRBV3-2; size: -; DNA: TGTGCCAGCAGCCAAGATTGGAATAGCGGGAGCTCGAACACCGGGGAGCTGTTTTTT; CDR3: CASSQDWNSGSSNTGELFF
J: TRBJ2-7; D: -; V: TRBV19; size: -; DNA: TGTGCCAGTAGTATAAGCAGGGATAGTTCCTACGAGCAGTACTTC; CDR3: CASSISRDSSYEQYF
J: TRBJ2-3; D: -; V: TRBV5-1; size: -; DNA: TGCGCCAGCAGCTTGGTTCCCGCGGGCTCAAGGGCAGATACGCAGTATTTT; CDR3: CASSLVPAGSRADTQYF
J: TRBJ2-1; D: TRBD1; V: TRBV7-2; size: -; DNA: TGTGCCAGCGTGGCAGGGGGCTCCTACAATGAGCAGTTCTTC; CDR3: CASVAGGSYNEQFF
J: TRBJ2-1; D: TRBD2; V: TRBV11-2; size: -; DNA: TGTGCCAGCAGCTTAGGCCGGCTAGCGGGGGCCAAGGGAGAGCAGTTCTTC; CDR3: CASSLGRLAGAKGEQFF
J: TRBJ1-1; D: -; V: TRBV27; size: many; DNA: TGTGCCAGCAGTTTATTTAGGGGTACTGAAGCTTTCTTT; CDR3: CASSLFRGTEAFF